This T cell receptor beta chain emerged from a study of neurological immune-mediated disorders. This clonotype was seen a handful of times. The CDR3 sequence is 14 residues long. Germline CDR1 is LGHDT and CDR2 is YNNKEL (reference sequence). Trimming pared 7 bases from V and 9 bases from J, leaving 19 bases between. Time point here: longitudinal time-point 2. One entry per CDR3 protein, called by TCRdb with MiXCR from the 5' RACE reads. The data hold some 60,000 distinct CDR3 sequences, with more than 9.5% observed a single time. This rearrangement joins TRBV3-1 to TRBJ2-1; D may be TRBD1 or TRBD2 (6 bases each). This receptor was identified in a man aged 30 to 45 in good health. Sequenced input: PBMCs. CDR3 region: CASKRGEMFSEQFF. In DNA, the CDR3 is TGTGCCAGCAAAAGGGGGGAGATGTTCAGTGAGCAGTTCTTC.